The next 11 T cell receptor beta chains were all read from a single sample in a study of T cell clones after liver transplantation. Repertoires were generated with immunoSEQ multiplex PCR, while TCRdb's copy carries only in-frame clones and drops some. The data show 65,000 to 70,000 clones, with roughly 92% seen just once and 0.9% to 1% held by the top ten. The material sequenced was CD4+ T cells from blood, taken roughly 25 months after liver transplant. These receptors were collected from a human patient who received a liver transplant. A subset of T cells may come from the graft donor.

This rearrangement joins TRBV28 to TRBJ1-3; no firm D call. V was shortened by 7 bases and J by 8 bases, with 15 bases between the two germline ends. This CDR3 contains 13 residues. Per germline, CDR1 MDHEN and CDR2 SYDVKM. The CDR3 reads CASISGWRDTIYF. CDR3 DNA: TGTGCCAGCATTTCGGGCTGGAGGGACACCATATATTTT.

This clone was picked up one time. The rearrangement links TRBV2 to TRBJ1-1; D perhaps matches TRBD1 (6 bases). Germline-derived CDR1 and CDR2 are SNHLY and FYNNEI. V lost 6 bases, J lost 1 base, and 15 bases lay in between. The CDR3 is 15 amino acids. CDR3 sequence reads: CASSDIGQPNTEAFF. CDR3 nucleotides: TGTGCCAGCAGCGATATAGGACAGCCGAACACTGAAGCTTTCTTT.

The V call is TRBV5-1, the J call TRBJ2-7, with 8 bases identical to TRBD2. This CDR3 comprises 14 residues. V was clipped by 4 bases and J by 2 bases; unmatched bases: 5. Germline CDR1 and CDR2: SGHRS and YFSETQ. The CDR3 sequence: CASSPEREPYEQYF. In DNA form, the CDR3 reads TGCGCCAGCAGCCCCGAGCGGGAGCCCTACGAGCAGTACTTC.

The rearrangement uses TRBV2 and TRBJ2-2; possible D gene TRBD2, 6 bases. Per the germline V gene, CDR1 is SNHLY and CDR2 is FYNNEI. This CDR3 region has 16 residues. Trimming took off 5 bases at V and 0 bases at J, with 13 bases between the two ends. In nucleotides, the CDR3 is TGTGCCAGCAGTCTGCGGCGGGGACCGAACACCGGGGAGCTGTTTTTT. Its protein is CASSLRRGPNTGELFF.

The V gene is TRBV11-1, the J gene TRBJ2-1; 13 nucleotides line up with TRBD2. The germline CDR1 and CDR2 sequences are SGHAT and FQDESV (reference sequence). The CDR3 is 18 amino acids. Trimming removed 1 base from V and 8 bases from J; junction bases left unmatched: 11. CDR3 amino acids: CASSLGRVGLAGDHEQFF. CDR3 nucleotide sequence: TGTGCCAGCAGCTTAGGCAGGGTAGGACTAGCGGGAGACCATGAGCAGTTCTTC.

The chain uses TRBV2 and TRBJ2-7; 11 nucleotides line up with TRBD1. After removal of 6 bases from V and 3 bases from J, the junction contained 1 base not matched to a gene. CDR3 size: 13 residues. Germline V gives CDR1 SNHLY, CDR2 FYNNEI. This CDR3 is CASRGTGGYEQYF. In nucleotides, the CDR3 is TGTGCCAGCAGGGGGACAGGGGGCTACGAGCAGTACTTC.

The chain has TRBV7-3 and TRBJ2-2, with unresolved D. The V gene lost 2 bases and the J gene lost 3 bases, with 7 bases spanning the gap. Germline lookup yields CDR1 SGHTA and CDR2 FQGTGA. The length of the CDR3 is 14 residues. CDR3 coding DNA: TGTGCCAGCAGCTTAGATCAGTACACCGGGGAGCTGTTTTTT. Amino acid sequence: CASSLDQYTGELFF.

V and J are TRBV7-9 and TRBJ2-3; 8 nucleotides agree with TRBD1. Losses at the gene ends were 3 bases for V and 4 bases for J; bases not matched to a gene: 6. This CDR3 spans 15 amino acids. The germline V gene has CDR1 SEHNR and CDR2 FQNEAQ (reference sequence). CDR3 region: CASSFGTGIADTQYF. The CDR3, as DNA: TGTGCCAGCAGCTTCGGGACAGGCATTGCAGATACGCAGTATTTT.

V and J are TRBV27 and TRBJ1-2; D gene unclear. The CDR3 length is 13 residues. Trimming removed 4 bases at V and 0 bases at J, with 6 bases between. Germline CDR1 reads MNHEY; CDR2 reads SMNVEV (reference sequence). CDR3 DNA: TGTGCCAGCAGTTCCACGGCTAACTATGGCTACACCTTC. As protein: CASSSTANYGYTF.

The chain joins TRBV10-3 to TRBJ2-7; possible D gene TRBD1, 6 bases. The CDR3 extends over 14 amino acids. V gave up 0 bases and J gave up 2 bases, with 8 bases separating them. The germline CDR1 and CDR2 sequences are ENHRY and SYGVKD. The CDR3 sequence: CAISESGQTYEQYF. CDR3 in DNA: TGTGCCATCAGTGAGTCTGGACAGACCTACGAGCAGTACTTC.

The chain has TRBV5-4 and TRBJ2-4; perhaps TRBD1 as D (5 bases). The V end was cut by 4 bases, the J end by 0 bases, with 14 bases between. The germline V gene has CDR1 SGHNT and CDR2 YYREEE (reference sequence). This CDR3 region has 16 residues. For the CDR3, the DNA is TGTGCCAGCAGCCAAGGACAAAACCAAGCCAAAAACATTCAGTACTTC. It encodes CASSQGQNQAKNIQYF.